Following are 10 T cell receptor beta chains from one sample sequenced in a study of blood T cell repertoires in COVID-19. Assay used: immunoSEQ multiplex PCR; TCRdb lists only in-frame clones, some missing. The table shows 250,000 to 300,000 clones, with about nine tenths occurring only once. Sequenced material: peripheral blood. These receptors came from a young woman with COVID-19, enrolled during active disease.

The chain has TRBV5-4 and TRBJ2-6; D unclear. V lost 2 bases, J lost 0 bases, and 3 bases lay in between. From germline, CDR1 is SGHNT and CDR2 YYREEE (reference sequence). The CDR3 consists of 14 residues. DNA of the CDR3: TGTGCCAGCAGCTTCTTCTCTGGGGCCAACGTCCTGACTTTC. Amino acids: CASSFFSGANVLTF.

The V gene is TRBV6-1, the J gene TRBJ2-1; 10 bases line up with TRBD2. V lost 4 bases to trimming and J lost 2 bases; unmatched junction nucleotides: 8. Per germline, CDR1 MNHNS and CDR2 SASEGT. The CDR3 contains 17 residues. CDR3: CASSVGELAGPYNEQFF. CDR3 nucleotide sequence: TGTGCCAGCAGTGTTGGGGAACTAGCGGGACCCTACAATGAGCAGTTCTTC.

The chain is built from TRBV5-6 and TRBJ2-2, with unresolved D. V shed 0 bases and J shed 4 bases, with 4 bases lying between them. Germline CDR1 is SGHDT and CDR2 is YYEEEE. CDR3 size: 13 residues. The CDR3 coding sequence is TGTGCCAGCAGCTTGGCCGGCACCGGGGAGCTGTTTTTT. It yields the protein CASSLAGTGELFF.

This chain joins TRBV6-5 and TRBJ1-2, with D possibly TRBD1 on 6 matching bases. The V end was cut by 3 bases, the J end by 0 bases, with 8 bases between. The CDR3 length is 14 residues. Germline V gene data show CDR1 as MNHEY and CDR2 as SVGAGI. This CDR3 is CASSYGQPNYGYTF. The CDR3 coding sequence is TGTGCCAGCAGTTATGGACAGCCTAACTATGGCTACACCTTC.

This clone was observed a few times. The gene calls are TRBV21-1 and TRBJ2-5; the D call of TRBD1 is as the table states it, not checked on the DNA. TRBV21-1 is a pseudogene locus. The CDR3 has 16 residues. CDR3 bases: TGTGCCAGCAGGAGAGACCCGGGACAGAAGAAAGAGACCCAGTACTTC. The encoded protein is CASRRDPGQKKETQYF.

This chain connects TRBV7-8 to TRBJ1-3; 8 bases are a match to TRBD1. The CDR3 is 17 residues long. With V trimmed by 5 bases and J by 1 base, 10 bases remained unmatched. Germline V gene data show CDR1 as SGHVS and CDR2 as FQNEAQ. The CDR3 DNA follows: TGTGCCAGCAGCCCGAACGCTTACAGGGGGTCTGGAAACACCATATATTTT. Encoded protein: CASSPNAYRGSGNTIYF. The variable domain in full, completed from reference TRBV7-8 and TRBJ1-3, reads GAGVSQSPRYKVAKRGQDVALRCDPISGHVSLFWYQQALGQGPEFLTYFQNEAQLDKSGLPSDRFFAERPEGSVSTLKIQRTQQEDSAVYLCASSPNAYRGSGNTIYFGEGSWLTVV.

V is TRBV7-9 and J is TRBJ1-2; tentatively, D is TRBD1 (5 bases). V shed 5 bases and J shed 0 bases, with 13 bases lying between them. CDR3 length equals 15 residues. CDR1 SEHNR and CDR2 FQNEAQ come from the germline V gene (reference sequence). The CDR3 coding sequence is TGTGCCAGCAGCCAGAGACAGCTTCCTAACTATGGCTACACCTTC. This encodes CASSQRQLPNYGYTF.

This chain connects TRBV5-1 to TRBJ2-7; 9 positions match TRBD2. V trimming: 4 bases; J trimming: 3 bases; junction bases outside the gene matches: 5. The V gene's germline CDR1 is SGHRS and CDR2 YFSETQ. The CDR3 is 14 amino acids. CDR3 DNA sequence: TGCGCCAGCAGCCTCCTTAGCGGGGGCTACGAGCAGTACTTC. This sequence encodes CASSLLSGGYEQYF.

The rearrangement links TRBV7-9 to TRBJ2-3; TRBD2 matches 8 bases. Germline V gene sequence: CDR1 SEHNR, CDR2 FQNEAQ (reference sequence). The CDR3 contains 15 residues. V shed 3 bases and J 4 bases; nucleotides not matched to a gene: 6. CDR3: CASSFLAGGPDTQYF. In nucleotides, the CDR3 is TGTGCCAGCAGCTTTCTTGCGGGGGGCCCAGATACGCAGTATTTT.

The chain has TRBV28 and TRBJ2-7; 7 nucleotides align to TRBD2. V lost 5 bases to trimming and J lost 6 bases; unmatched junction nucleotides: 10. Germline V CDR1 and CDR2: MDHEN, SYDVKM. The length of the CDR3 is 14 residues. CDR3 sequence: CASSPKGSGGEQYF. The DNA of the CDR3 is TGTGCCAGCAGTCCTAAGGGGTCGGGGGGCGAGCAGTACTTC.